This entry lists 28 T cell receptor beta chains sequenced from one sample in a study of blood T cell repertoires in COVID-19. Repertoires were generated with immunoSEQ multiplex PCR, while TCRdb's copy carries only in-frame clones and drops some. This table holds some 300,000 clones, approximately 90% found once. Sequenced sample: peripheral blood. All receptors derive from a woman in her fifties or sixties with COVID-19, enrolled during active disease.

The rearrangement links TRBV9 to TRBJ2-1; the match to TRBD2 covers 9 bases. V lost 0 bases and J lost 14; bases outside the gene matches: 6. Per the germline V gene, CDR1 is SGDLS and CDR2 is YYNGEE. The CDR3 has 13 amino acids. The CDR3: CASSVEVAGAEFF. Written as DNA, the CDR3 is TGTGCCAGCAGCGTAGAGGTAGCGGGAGCTGAGTTCTTC.

V gene TRBV15 combines with J gene TRBJ2-5; 9 bases map to TRBD2. The V and J ends lost 11 bases and 4 bases, in that order; junction bases with no gene match: 5. Germline loops: CDR1 LNHNV, CDR2 YYDKDF (reference sequence). The CDR3 spans 12 residues. The CDR3 sequence is CAVTRGGETQYF. CDR3 coding DNA: TGTGCCGTGACGCGGGGGGGAGAGACCCAGTACTTC.

Here the CDR3 reads CACTSGPEQYF. The CDR3, as DNA: TGTGCCTGTACCTCAGGCCCTGAGCAGTACTTC. The chain has TRBV30 and TRBJ2-7; D gene uncertain. V was pared by 6 bases and J by 7 bases, with 13 bases between. The CDR3 length is 11 residues. CDR1 GTSNPN and CDR2 SVGIG come from the germline V gene (reference sequence).

This chain uses TRBV9 with TRBJ1-1, with D hard to call. The CDR3 has 16 residues. The ends were cut back, 4 bases at V and 0 bases at J, with 16 bases in the middle. Germline loops: CDR1 SGDLS, CDR2 YYNGEE. CDR3 in amino acids: CASSPYTGMVNTEAFF. The CDR3 DNA is TGTGCCAGCAGCCCATACACGGGGATGGTGAACACTGAAGCTTTCTTT. The full variable domain, with the rest looked up from reference TRBV9 and TRBJ1-1, is DSGVTQTPKHLITATGQRVTLRCSPRSGDLSVYWYQQSLDQGLQFLIQYYNGEERAKGNILERFSAQQFPDLHSELNLSSLELGDSALYFCASSPYTGMVNTEAFFGQGTRLTVV.

The chain recombines TRBV19 with TRBJ1-1; D may be TRBD1 (6 bases). Germline CDR1 is LNHDA and CDR2 is SQIVND (reference sequence). V lost 4 bases to trimming and J lost 0 bases, with 15 bases between them. The CDR3 is 16 amino acids. The CDR3 nucleotides are TGTGCCAGTAGTAAACAGGGTGGGATCATGAACACTGAAGCTTTCTTT. It translates to CASSKQGGIMNTEAFF. Variable domain in full (rest from reference TRBV19 and TRBJ1-1): DGGITQSPKYLFRKEGQNVTLSCEQNLNHDAMYWYRQDPGQGLRLIYYSQIVNDFQKGDIAEGYSVSREKKESFPLTVTSAQKNPTAFYLCASSKQGGIMNTEAFFGQGTRLTVV.

The chain carries TRBV11-3 and TRBJ2-7; 8 positions agree with TRBD1. Germline V gene lookup returns CDR1 SGHNT and CDR2 YENEEA. The CDR3 has 12 amino acids. V gave up 11 bases and J gave up 2 bases; unmatched junction bases: 5. Here the CDR3 reads CASRTGTYEQYF. The CDR3 nucleotides are TGTGCCTCAAGGACAGGGACCTACGAGCAGTACTTC.

The chain uses TRBV7-9 and TRBJ2-7; 7 nucleotides line up with TRBD1. CDR1 is SEHNR, CDR2 FQNEAQ, per germline (reference sequence). The CDR3 has 12 residues. V lost 5 bases, J lost 6 bases, and 4 bases stayed unmatched. The chain's CDR3 is CASSPRTGEQYF. DNA of the CDR3: TGTGCCAGCAGCCCCCGGACAGGCGAGCAGTACTTC.

This clone was detected only a few times. The chain has TRBV7-6 and TRBJ2-3; the match to TRBD1 covers 8 bases. The junction had 13 bases not matched to a gene; V was cut back by 4 bases and J by 4 bases. The length of the CDR3 is 17 residues. The V gene's germline CDR1 is SGHVS and CDR2 FNYEAQ. CDR3 sequence: CASSSRGRTGISDTQYF. CDR3 DNA sequence: TGTGCCAGCAGCTCCCGGGGTCGGACAGGGATTTCAGATACGCAGTATTTT.

The V and J genes are TRBV5-1 and TRBJ2-7; 10 bases are shared with TRBD1. This CDR3 has 12 residues. Looked up from germline, CDR1 is SGHRS and CDR2 is YFSETQ. V gave up 7 bases and J gave up 6 bases; unmatched junction bases: 4. In nucleotides, the CDR3 is TGCGCCAGCTCCGGGACAGGGGCCGAGCAGTACTTC. Its protein is CASSGTGAEQYF.

The chain uses TRBV7-9 and TRBJ1-4; 8 bases are a match to TRBD1. This CDR3 is 14 amino acids long. Germline V CDR1 and CDR2: SEHNR, FQNEAQ (reference sequence). Trimming cost V 2 bases and J 8 bases; bases outside gene matches: 4. DNA for the CDR3: TGTGCCAGCAGCTTATCACAGGGGGGGGAAAAACTGTTTTTT. Translation: CASSLSQGGEKLFF.

The rearrangement links TRBV7-8 to TRBJ1-1; D not resolved. Germline CDR1 and CDR2: SGHVS and FQNEAQ. This CDR3 has 13 amino acids. The V gene lost 7 bases and the J gene lost 4 bases, with 13 bases spanning the gap. CDR3 sequence (DNA): TGTGCCAGCAACCCCGGACTTACCACTGAAGCTTTCTTT. It specifies CASNPGLTTEAFF.

J is TRBJ2-2 and V is TRBV30, with TRBD2 matching 7 bases. The V gene end was trimmed by 3 bases and the J gene end by 6 bases; junction bases not matched to a gene: 10. The germline CDR1 and CDR2 sequences are GTSNPN and SVGIG (reference sequence). The CDR3 consists of 15 residues. The CDR3: CAWRRYSGRAGELFF. The CDR3 nucleotides are TGTGCCTGGAGAAGATATTCGGGGAGGGCCGGGGAGCTGTTTTTT.

The chain carries TRBV19 and TRBJ2-7, with TRBD1 matching over 8 bases. The CDR3 is 14 residues long. The ends lost 3 bases at V and 4 bases at J; junction bases unmatched: 5. The germline V gene has CDR1 LNHDA and CDR2 SQIVND (reference sequence). The CDR3: CASSMGTGQYEQYF. Written as DNA, the CDR3 is TGTGCCAGTAGTATGGGGACAGGACAGTACGAGCAGTACTTC.

V gene TRBV7-9 combines with J gene TRBJ1-6; 8 bases agree with TRBD1. Trimming took 4 bases from V and 7 from J; bases not matched to a gene: 12. The germline gives CDR1 SEHNR, CDR2 FQNEAQ (reference sequence). The CDR3 totals 17 residues. CDR3 bases: TGTGCCAGCAGCTCCCGGGACAGGTCGAAAGGGAATTCACCCCTCCACTTT. Translated, it gives CASSSRDRSKGNSPLHF.

The rearrangement links TRBV5-1 to TRBJ2-3; 13 bases match TRBD2. Trimming removed 3 bases from V and 7 bases from J; junction bases left unmatched: 8. Germline V CDR1 and CDR2: SGHRS, YFSETQ. This CDR3 is 16 amino acids long. CDR3 protein: CASSSGTSGTQNTQYF. The CDR3 DNA is TGCGCCAGCAGCTCTGGGACTAGCGGGACCCAAAATACGCAGTATTTT.

This chain links TRBV7-9 with TRBJ1-2, with D tentatively TRBD1 (6 bases). V lost 5 bases and J lost 5, with 9 bases in between. The V gene's germline CDR1 is SEHNR and CDR2 FQNEAQ (reference sequence). The CDR3 is 12 amino acids. CDR3 residues: CASSLTGYGYTF. As DNA, the CDR3 is TGTGCCAGCAGCCTGACAGGTTATGGCTACACCTTC.

This clone was recorded only once. The chain combines TRBV13 with TRBJ2-1; 15 bases fit TRBD2. V trimming: 5 bases; J trimming: 7 bases; junction bases outside the gene matches: 12. This CDR3 region has 18 residues. The V gene's germline CDR1 is PRHDT and CDR2 FYEKMQ (reference sequence). The CDR3: CASSPNRGGTSGRNEQFF. The CDR3 DNA is TGTGCCAGCAGCCCGAATAGGGGAGGGACTAGCGGGAGGAATGAGCAGTTCTTC.

The rearrangement uses TRBV18 and TRBJ2-7; 9 bases are a match to TRBD1. Trimming at V came to 6 bases and at J to 6 bases, leaving 12 bases not matched to a gene. Germline lookup yields CDR1 KGHSH and CDR2 LQKENI. CDR3 length: 15 amino acids. CDR3 residues: CASSPTPGQGSEQYF. CDR3 sequence (DNA): TGTGCCAGCTCGCCAACACCGGGACAGGGTTCCGAGCAGTACTTC.

The chain has TRBV12-3 or TRBV12-4 and TRBJ2-7, with D possibly TRBD2 on 6 matching bases. V lost 7 bases and J 2 bases, leaving 12 bases between the germline ends. The CDR3 has 13 residues. The CDR3: CASTLAPTYEQYF. The CDR3, as DNA: TGTGCCAGCACACTAGCCCCCACCTACGAGCAGTACTTC.

The chain couples TRBV11-2 to TRBJ2-1, with TRBD2 matching over 9 bases. The CDR3 has 16 residues. Germline trimming cut 1 base from V and 6 bases from J; bases unmatched to any gene: 7. Germline V CDR1 and CDR2: SGHAT, FQNNGV. The CDR3 sequence is CASSLAVAGALNEQFF. The DNA of the CDR3 is TGTGCCAGCAGCTTAGCTGTAGCGGGAGCCCTCAATGAGCAGTTCTTC.

The chain carries TRBV10-3 and TRBJ2-7; 9 bases map to TRBD1. Germline CDR1 is ENHRY and CDR2 is SYGVKD. The junction had 15 bases not matched to a gene; V was cut back by 8 bases and J by 7 bases. The CDR3 extends over 15 amino acids. CDR3 DNA: TGTGCCATCTTAGGACCGGACAGGGGCAAGAGGGAGCAGTACTTC. Translating gives CAILGPDRGKREQYF.

This sequence joins TRBV19 and TRBJ2-3, with 7 positions matching TRBD2. The V and J ends lost 4 bases and 0 bases, in that order; junction bases with no gene match: 7. Germline CDR1 is LNHDA and CDR2 is SQIVND (reference sequence). CDR3 length equals 16 residues. The CDR3 bases are TGTGCCAGTAGTACCCCGGGACTAATAAGCACAGATACGCAGTATTTT. Its protein is CASSTPGLISTDTQYF.

The J gene is TRBJ2-3, the V gene TRBV14, with D hard to call. The germline V and J ends were trimmed by 3 bases and 2 bases, with 9 bases remaining between them. Germline V gene sequence: CDR1 SGHDN, CDR2 FVKESK. CDR3 length: 14 residues. The CDR3 nucleotides read TGTGCCAGCAGCCATCATGCGGTCACAGATACGCAGTATTTT. Its translation: CASSHHAVTDTQYF.

The rearrangement links TRBV29-1 to TRBJ1-1, with D unclear. This CDR3 comprises 15 residues. CDR1 SQVTM and CDR2 ANQGSEA come from the germline V gene. Between the trimmed V and J ends, which lost 6 bases and 3 bases, there was a span of 20 bases. The CDR3 DNA is TGCAGCGTCGTGTCACCCCGAAGGCGGGACACTGAAGCTTTCTTT. This gives the protein CSVVSPRRRDTEAFF.

CDR3 nucleotide sequence: TGTGCCAGCAGCGCAGGGATTCAGAACCAAGAGACCCAGTACTTC. This codes for CASSAGIQNQETQYF. The gene calls are TRBV7-9 and TRBJ2-5, with D possibly TRBD1 on 5 matching bases. The germline V and J ends were trimmed by 5 bases and 0 bases, with 13 bases remaining between them. Looked up from germline, CDR1 is SEHNR and CDR2 is FQNEAQ (reference sequence). The CDR3 length is 15 residues.

This chain uses TRBV27 with TRBJ2-3; 9 positions match TRBD2. From germline, CDR1 is MNHEY and CDR2 SMNVEV (reference sequence). Germline trimming cut 7 bases from V and 6 bases from J; bases unmatched to any gene: 8. CDR3 size: 14 residues. The CDR3 loop is CASNRGRAGDTQYF. The CDR3 nucleotides read TGTGCCAGCAACCGCGGGAGGGCCGGGGATACGCAGTATTTT.

The chain joins TRBV6-5 to TRBJ1-2, with 10 bases matching TRBD1. After removal of 4 bases from V and 4 bases from J, the junction contained 6 bases not matched to a gene. The CDR3 has 15 residues. Germline lookup yields CDR1 MNHEY and CDR2 SVGAGI. CDR3 nucleotides: TGTGCCAGCAGTTTAGACAGGGGGCCGGGCTATGGCTACACCTTC. Residues: CASSLDRGPGYGYTF.

V usage is TRBV30 and J usage is TRBJ2-7; possible D gene TRBD2, 5 bases. Germline CDR1 and CDR2: GTSNPN and SVGIG (reference sequence). The CDR3 consists of 15 residues. The V end lost 3 bases, the J end lost 3 bases, and 18 bases lay between the germline ends. In nucleotides, the CDR3 is TGTGCCTGGAGGTTTCTAGGGTATCGGGGCTACGAGCAGTACTTC. As protein: CAWRFLGYRGYEQYF.